The entry that follows covers one T cell receptor beta chain sequence. Its antigen is unidentified. Produced via immunoSEQ multiplex PCR; TCRdb's table is partial and in-frame only. Seen here are more than 70,000 clones, about 85% observed once, and the top ten hold around 1.5%. The sample comes from a study of T cell responses to AZD1222 COVID-19 vaccine. Findings of the study overall: An increase in Spike-specific TCR breadth and depth was observed after two AZD1222 doses.

Germline assignment: CDR1 LNHDA and CDR2 SQIVND (reference sequence). The ends were cut back, 8 bases at V and 3 bases at J, with 7 bases in the middle. The CDR3 has 12 amino acids. V usage is TRBV19 and J usage is TRBJ2-2; D perhaps matches TRBD1 (5 bases). This receptor was obtained from an adult in good health. The specimen comprised peripheral blood, sampled on day 0 of AZD1222 vaccination. The CDR3 bases are TGTGCCAGTGGCAGGGACACCGGGGAGCTGTTTTTT. It is translated as CASGRDTGELFF. The full variable domain, in which reference TRBV19 and TRBJ2-2 provide the parts outside the CDR3, is DGGITQSPKYLFRKEGQNVTLSCEQNLNHDAMYWYRQDPGQGLRLIYYSQIVNDFQKGDIAEGYSVSREKKESFPLTVTSAQKNPTAFYLCASGRDTGELFFGEGSRLTVL.